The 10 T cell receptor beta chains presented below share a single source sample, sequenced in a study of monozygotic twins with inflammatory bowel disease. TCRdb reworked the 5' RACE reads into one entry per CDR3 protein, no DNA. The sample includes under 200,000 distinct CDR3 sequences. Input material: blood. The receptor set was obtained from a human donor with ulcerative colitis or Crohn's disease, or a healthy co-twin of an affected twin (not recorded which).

Here the CDR3 reads CASRKSGGDEQFF. This sequence joins TRBV5-1 and TRBJ2-1; TCRdb gives TRBD1 as the D gene, but with no DNA this cannot be confirmed. This CDR3 comprises 13 residues. Germline V gene sequence: CDR1 SGHRS, CDR2 YFSETQ.

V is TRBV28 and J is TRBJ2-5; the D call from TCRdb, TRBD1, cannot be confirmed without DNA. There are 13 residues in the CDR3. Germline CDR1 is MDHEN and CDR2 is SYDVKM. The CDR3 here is CASRTGAQETQYF.

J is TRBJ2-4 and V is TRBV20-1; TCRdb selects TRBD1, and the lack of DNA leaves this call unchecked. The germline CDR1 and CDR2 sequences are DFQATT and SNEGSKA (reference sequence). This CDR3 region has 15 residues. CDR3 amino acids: CSSAHPGQGKNIQYF.

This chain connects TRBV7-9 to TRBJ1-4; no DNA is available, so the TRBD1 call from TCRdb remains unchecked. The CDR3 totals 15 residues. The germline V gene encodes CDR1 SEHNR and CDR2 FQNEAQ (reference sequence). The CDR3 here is CASSVSVDRREKLFF.

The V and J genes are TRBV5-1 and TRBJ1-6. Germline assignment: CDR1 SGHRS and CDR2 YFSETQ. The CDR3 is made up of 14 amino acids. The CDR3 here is CASSLVRPNSPLHF.

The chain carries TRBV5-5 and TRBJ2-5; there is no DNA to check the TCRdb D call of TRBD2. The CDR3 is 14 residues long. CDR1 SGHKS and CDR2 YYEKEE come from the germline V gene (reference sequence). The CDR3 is CASSLLLAEETQYF.

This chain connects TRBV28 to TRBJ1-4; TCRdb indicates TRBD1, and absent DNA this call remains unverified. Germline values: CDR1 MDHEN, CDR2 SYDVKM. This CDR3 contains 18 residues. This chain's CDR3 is CASRRGFQGPIVNEKLFF.

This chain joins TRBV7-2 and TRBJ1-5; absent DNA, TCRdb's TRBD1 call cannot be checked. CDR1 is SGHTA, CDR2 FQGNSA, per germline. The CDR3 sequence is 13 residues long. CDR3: CASSLTVNQPQHF.

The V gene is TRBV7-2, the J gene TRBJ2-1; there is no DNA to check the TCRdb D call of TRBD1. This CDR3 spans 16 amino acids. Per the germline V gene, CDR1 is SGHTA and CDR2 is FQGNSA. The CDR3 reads CASSLEAWGWYNEQFF.

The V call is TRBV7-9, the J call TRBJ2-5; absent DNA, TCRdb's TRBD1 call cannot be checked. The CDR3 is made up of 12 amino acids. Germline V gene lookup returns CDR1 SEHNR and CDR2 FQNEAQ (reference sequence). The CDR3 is CASPHRGETQYF. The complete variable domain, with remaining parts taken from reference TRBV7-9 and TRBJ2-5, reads DTGVSQNPRHKITKRGQNVTFRCDPISEHNRLYWYRQTLGQGPEFLTYFQNEAQLEKSRLLSDRFSAERPKGSFSTLEIQRTEQGDSAMYLCASPHRGETQYFGPGTRLLVL.